Listed below are T cell receptor beta chains from one sample, sequenced in a study of shared clonotypes between healthy human individuals. Method: immunoSEQ multiplex PCR; TCRdb's copy keeps in-frame clones and lacks some. The repertoire holds a few million clones, roughly 90% seen once, with approximately 0.4% in the top ten. Sequenced material: naive CD4+ T cells from PBMCs. Source of these receptors: a man younger than 35 in good health. Some clones in this sample may be carry-over from other donors' samples. Each CDR3 is given with its conserved first and last residue. A D gene is named only where the DNA matches it firmly. Clone size is not always given. Where it is, it says once, few, many or a class for expanded clones.

TRBV5-1	TRBD1	TRBJ1-2	.	CASSFGDRPYYGYTF	TGCGCCAGCAGCTTCGGGGACAGGCCCTACTATGGCTACACCTTC
TRBV7-3	.	TRBJ2-7	.	CASSQGASGNHEQYF	TGTGCCAGCAGCCAGGGGGCTAGCGGGAACCACGAGCAGTACTTC
TRBV27	TRBD1	TRBJ1-5	.	CASRRTGGTQPQHF	TGTGCCAGCAGACGTACAGGGGGCACTCAGCCCCAGCATTTT
TRBV5-4	TRBD2	TRBJ2-3	once	CASSATSGRGTDTQYF	TGTGCCAGCAGCGCTACTAGCGGGAGGGGCACAGATACGCAGTATTTT
TRBV9	.	TRBJ2-1	.	CASSSRTSREDNEQFF	TGTGCCAGCAGCTCCAGGACGTCTCGGGAAGACAATGAGCAGTTCTTC
TRBV14	.	TRBJ1-2	.	CASSQEVRGGYTF	TGTGCCAGCAGCCAAGAAGTGAGGGGGGGCTACACCTTC
TRBV4-1	.	TRBJ2-3	.	CASSQGQAGDTQYF	TGCGCCAGCAGCCAAGGACAGGCCGGGGATACGCAGTATTTT
TRBV29-1	TRBD2	TRBJ2-1	.	CSVEGEGTSGFSSYNEQFF	TGCAGCGTTGAAGGGGAGGGGACTAGCGGCTTTAGCTCCTACAATGAGCAGTTCTTC
TRBV9	.	TRBJ1-1	.	CASSDRGGNMNTEAFF	TGTGCCAGCAGCGACCGTGGGGGGAATATGAACACTGAAGCTTTCTTT
TRBV14	TRBD1	TRBJ2-7	.	CASSQSPRTGGYHYYEQYF	TGTGCCAGCAGCCAAAGCCCCAGGACAGGGGGATACCATTACTACGAGCAGTACTTC
TRBV5-1	TRBD1	TRBJ2-3	.	CASRGQGLIDTQYF	TGCGCCAGCAGGGGACAGGGTCTAATAGATACGCAGTATTTT
TRBV28	.	TRBJ1-5	.	CASSYQDGFDQPQHF	TGTGCCAGCAGTTACCAGGACGGGTTTGATCAGCCCCAGCATTTT
TRBV4-3	.	TRBJ2-7	.	CASSQETQTYEQYF	TGCGCCAGCAGCCAAGAAACCCAGACCTACGAGCAGTACTTC
TRBV6-5	.	TRBJ1-3	.	CASSYSSISSGNTIYF	TGTGCCAGCAGTTACTCGAGTATAAGCTCTGGAAACACCATATATTTT
TRBV28	TRBD1	TRBJ1-3	.	CASSSFRDRGNTIYF	TGTGCCAGCAGTTCCTTCCGGGACAGGGGAAACACCATATATTTT
TRBV6-5	.	TRBJ2-2	.	CASRLDPPTGELFF	TGTGCCAGCAGACTCGACCCTCCCACCGGGGAGCTGTTTTTT
TRBV19	.	TRBJ2-3	.	CASKRGGGTDTQYF	TGTGCCAGTAAGAGGGGTGGGGGCACAGATACGCAGTATTTT
TRBV6-1	.	TRBJ2-3	.	CASTGVGTDTQYF	TGTGCCAGCACAGGCGTGGGCACAGATACGCAGTATTTT
TRBV10-3	.	TRBJ2-7	.	CAISGYSHEQYF	TGTGCCATCAGTGGGTATTCCCACGAGCAGTACTTC
TRBV15	TRBD2	TRBJ2-3	.	CATSRDSGVAGAGRDTQYF	TGTGCCACCAGCAGAGACTCCGGGGTAGCGGGAGCGGGGCGGGATACGCAGTATTTT
TRBV28	TRBD1	TRBJ2-7	.	CASGTGGAGRLLEQYF	TGTGCCAGCGGGACAGGGGGCGCCGGCCGCCTCTTAGAGCAGTACTTC
TRBV25-1	.	TRBJ2-7	.	CASSEGAVPEQYF	TGTGCCAGCAGTGAAGGGGCAGTTCCCGAGCAGTACTTC
TRBV29-1	TRBD1	TRBJ1-1	.	CSVAIRLLGTGGNTEAFF	TGCAGCGTTGCCATCCGTTTGCTCGGGACAGGGGGGAACACTGAAGCTTTCTTT
TRBV5-1	.	TRBJ2-3	.	CASSLAAADTQYF	TGCGCCAGCAGCTTGGCCGCAGCAGATACGCAGTATTTT
TRBV5-1	.	TRBJ2-1	.	CASSSSGGEQFF	TGCGCCAGCAGCTCTTCCGGCGGGGAGCAGTTCTTC
TRBV28	TRBD1	TRBJ1-5	.	CASSPARLRTGLSNQPQHF	TGTGCCAGCAGTCCCGCGAGATTAAGGACAGGGTTGAGCAATCAGCCCCAGCATTTT
TRBV6-5	.	TRBJ1-2	once	CAVWGSHYGYTF	TGTGCCGTTTGGGGGAGCCACTATGGCTACACCTTC
TRBV5-1	TRBD2	TRBJ2-5	.	CASSLIASGQETQYF	TGCGCCAGCAGCTTGATTGCTAGCGGACAAGAGACCCAGTACTTC
TRBV6-1	.	TRBJ1-2	once	CASSEEGTVGGYTF	TGTGCCAGCAGTGAAGAGGGGACTGTTGGTGGCTACACCTTC
TRBV6-1	.	TRBJ1-1	.	CASSAYGWNTEAFF	TGTGCCAGCAGTGCCTATGGATGGAACACTGAAGCTTTCTTT
TRBV19	.	TRBJ1-4	.	CASSPPGLQREKLFF	TGTGCCAGTAGTCCCCCCGGGCTACAGAGGGAAAAACTGTTTTTT
TRBV5-1	.	TRBJ2-1	once	CASSLTGASYNEQFF	TGCGCCAGCAGCCTGACTGGGGCCTCCTACAATGAGCAGTTCTTC
TRBV19	.	TRBJ2-1	.	CASKMGSAHEQFF	TGTGCCAGTAAAATGGGTAGCGCGCATGAGCAGTTCTTC
TRBV18	.	TRBJ1-2	few	CASSPGRATYGYTF	TGTGCCAGCTCACCAGGCAGGGCTACTTATGGCTACACCTTC
TRBV19	.	TRBJ2-7	once	CASSIRGRVGEQYF	TGTGCCAGTAGTATAAGGGGGAGGGTCGGCGAGCAGTACTTC
TRBV2	TRBD1	TRBJ2-1	.	CASSSDRGDLLNEQFF	TGTGCCAGCAGTTCGGACAGGGGAGATCTTCTTAATGAGCAGTTCTTC
TRBV18	.	TRBJ2-7	.	CASSPGPAYEQYF	TGTGCCAGCTCACCGGGCCCTGCTTACGAGCAGTACTTC
TRBV11-2	.	TRBJ1-5	few	CASSSRGGNQPQHF	TGTGCCAGCAGCTCCCGCGGGGGGAATCAGCCCCAGCATTTT
TRBV18	TRBD2	TRBJ2-7	.	CASSPLAGNSYEQYF	TGTGCCAGCTCGCCTCTAGCGGGGAATTCCTACGAGCAGTACTTC
TRBV6-5	.	TRBJ1-5	.	CASSPIEGSDQPQHF	TGTGCCAGCAGCCCAATAGAGGGTTCGGATCAGCCCCAGCATTTT
TRBV11-2	.	TRBJ1-4	.	CASSSQAATNEKLFF	TGTGCCAGCAGCTCGCAGGCGGCAACTAATGAAAAACTGTTTTTT
TRBV2	.	TRBJ1-1	few	CASSPGPLSTEAFF	TGTGCCAGCTCCCCGGGACCTCTCAGCACTGAAGCTTTCTTT
TRBV2	.	TRBJ2-7	.	CASSAQSTAGQYF	TGTGCCAGCAGTGCCCAATCGACGGCCGGGCAGTACTTC
TRBV30	TRBD2	TRBJ2-1	.	CAWSVKRGQKDEQFF	TGTGCCTGGAGTGTTAAGCGGGGGCAGAAGGATGAGCAGTTCTTC
TRBV2	TRBD1	TRBJ1-2	.	CASSRQGQSYGYTF	TGTGCCAGCAGCCGACAGGGTCAGTCCTATGGCTACACCTTC
TRBV19	.	TRBJ1-2	.	CASTPGRAGGYTF	TGTGCCAGTACCCCGGGAAGGGCAGGTGGCTACACCTTC
TRBV2	.	TRBJ2-7	.	CASSEGPYEQYF	TGTGCCAGCAGTGAAGGGCCCTACGAGCAGTACTTC
TRBV28	.	TRBJ2-4	.	CASSLSRGTSQYF	TGTGCCAGCAGTTTATCGAGAGGGACCAGCCAGTACTTC
TRBV28	TRBD1	TRBJ2-5	.	CASSSVGTGVETQYF	TGTGCCAGCAGTTCCGTCGGGACAGGGGTAGAGACCCAGTACTTC
TRBV5-1	.	TRBJ1-4	.	CASSPPGGVGEKLFF	TGCGCCAGCAGCCCCCCGGGGGGGGTTGGTGAAAAACTGTTTTTT
TRBV6-5	TRBD1	TRBJ1-4	.	CASRMWGQNEKLFF	TGTGCCAGCAGGATGTGGGGACAGAATGAAAAACTGTTTTTT
TRBV28	.	TRBJ1-1	.	CASILTGRNTEAFF	TGTGCCAGCATCCTAACAGGGCGGAACACTGAAGCTTTCTTT
TRBV11-3	.	TRBJ2-3	.	CASSLGVTNFDSTDTQYF	TGTGCCAGCAGCTTAGGGGTGACTAACTTCGATAGCACAGATACGCAGTATTTT
TRBV5-4	.	TRBJ2-7	.	CASSFGPTGAYEQYF	TGTGCCAGCAGCTTCGGCCCGACGGGGGCCTACGAGCAGTACTTC
TRBV29-1	.	TRBJ2-5	.	CSVEDPARGTQYF	TGCAGCGTTGAAGATCCGGCGCGGGGGACCCAGTACTTC
TRBV9	.	TRBJ2-5	.	CASSPRVGGQETQYF	TGTGCCAGCAGCCCTCGAGTGGGGGGCCAAGAGACCCAGTACTTC